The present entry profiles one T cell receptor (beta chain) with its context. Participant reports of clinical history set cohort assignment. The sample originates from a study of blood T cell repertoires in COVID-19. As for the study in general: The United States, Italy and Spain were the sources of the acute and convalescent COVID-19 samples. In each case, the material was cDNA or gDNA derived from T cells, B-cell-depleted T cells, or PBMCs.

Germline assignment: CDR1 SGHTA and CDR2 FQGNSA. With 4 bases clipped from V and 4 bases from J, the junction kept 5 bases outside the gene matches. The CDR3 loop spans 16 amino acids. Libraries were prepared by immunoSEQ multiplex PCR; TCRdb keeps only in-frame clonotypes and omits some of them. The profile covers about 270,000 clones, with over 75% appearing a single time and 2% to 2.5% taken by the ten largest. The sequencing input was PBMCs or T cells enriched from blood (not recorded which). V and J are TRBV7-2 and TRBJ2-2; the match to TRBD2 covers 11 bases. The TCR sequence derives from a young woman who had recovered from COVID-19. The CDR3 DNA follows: TGTGCCAGCAGCTCCGGACTAGCGGGCGCCACCGGGGAGCTGTTTTTT. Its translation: CASSSGLAGATGELFF.